This TCR beta chain is drawn from a study of OX40 agonist ivuxolimab in advanced cancers. Notes on the study in general: With doses of 0.1-3.0 mg/kg, partial responders showed among the lowest clonal expansion.

Trimming cost V 1 base and J 2 bases; bases outside gene matches: 2. The CDR3 loop spans 15 amino acids. The germline gives CDR1 LNHDA, CDR2 SQIVND (reference sequence). As regards this clone: The antigen remains undetermined.

Assay used: immunoSEQ multiplex PCR; TCRdb lists only in-frame clones, some missing. The sample lists about 86,000 clones; around nine tenths were seen once. The input for sequencing was CD4+ or CD8+ T cells sorted from blood, taken in a trial of the OX40 agonist ivuxolimab. This chain links TRBV19 with TRBJ2-5, with 9 positions matching TRBD2. The sequence came from an adult with an advanced solid tumor such as melanoma, head and neck, liver or kidney cancer. The CDR3 DNA reads as TGTGCCAGTAGTATAGTGCGGGAGGGGCAAGAGACCCAGTACTTC. Its translation is CASSIVREGQETQYF.